The rows below give T cell receptor beta chains drawn from one sample of a study of cytomegalovirus exposure and HLA in healthy donors. Repertoires were generated with immunoSEQ multiplex PCR, while TCRdb's copy carries only in-frame clones and drops some. The table has 110,000 to 150,000 clones, roughly 82% seen once; the top ten hold 3% to 4%. The material sequenced was PBMCs. These receptors were obtained from a male donor in good health and CMV-seronegative. The CDR3 runs from the conserved cysteine through the conserved F or W. D genes are given only for firm matches. Rows give clone size only sometimes, using once, few, many, or a class for an expanded clone.

d_call	clone_size	v_call	j_call	cdr3_nt	cdr3_aa
TRBD1	.	TRBV7-9	TRBJ1-2	TGTGCCAGCAGCTTAGGCGGGGCAGGGGGCGGCTACACCTTC	CASSLGGAGGGYTF
.	.	TRBV29-1	TRBJ2-7	TGCAGCGTTGAATTGTCCGGGAGATCCTACGAGCAGTACTTC	CSVELSGRSYEQYF
.	once	TRBV7-3	TRBJ2-3	TGTGCCAGCAGCACACTAAGCACAGATACGCAGTATTTT	CASSTLSTDTQYF
TRBD1	.	TRBV7-9	TRBJ1-1	TGTGCCAGCAGCTCGGGACAGGGCGTAGGAGCTTTCTTT	CASSSGQGVGAFF
.	.	TRBV5-5	TRBJ1-2	TGTGCCAGCAGCTTGGGAGGAGTAGGCTACACCTTC	CASSLGGVGYTF
.	.	TRBV28	TRBJ1-1	TGTGCCAGCAGTGCGGGGCGCAACACTGAAGCTTTCTTT	CASSAGRNTEAFF
.	few	TRBV6-6	TRBJ2-1	TGTGCCAGCAGTTACGGGGGCGATTACAATGAGCAGTTCTTC	CASSYGGDYNEQFF
TRBD1	.	TRBV27	TRBJ2-7	TGTGCCAGCAGTTTAACAGGGGTCTACGAGCAGTACTTC	CASSLTGVYEQYF
.	.	TRBV28	TRBJ1-3	TGTGCCAGCAGTCCTCCCCTTTGGCGGAGCTCTGGAAACACCATATATTTT	CASSPPLWRSSGNTIYF
TRBD2	few	TRBV28	TRBJ2-1	TGTGCCAGCAGCCGTGGACGGACTAGCGGGTCCTACAATGAGCAGTTCTTC	CASSRGRTSGSYNEQFF
TRBD1	.	TRBV10-3	TRBJ2-1	TGTGCCATCGCGGACCCGGGACAGGGGTCCAACAATGAGCAGTTCTTC	CAIADPGQGSNNEQFF
.	.	TRBV20-1	TRBJ2-7	TGCAGTGCTAGACGGGATGTGCAGTACTTC	CSARRDVQYF
TRBD1	.	TRBV6-6	TRBJ1-1	TGTGCCAGCCGGGACAGCGACAAGAACACTGAAGCTTTCTTT	CASRDSDKNTEAFF
.	.	TRBV28	TRBJ1-3	TGTGCCAGCAGTTTGAGGTTCCGAAACACCATATATTTT	CASSLRFRNTIYF
.	.	TRBV27	TRBJ1-6	TGTGCCAGCAGTTTTTGGAGCCAGGGGAGTGGGTCACCCCTCCACTTT	CASSFWSQGSGSPLHF
TRBD1	.	TRBV5-1	TRBJ1-3	TGCGCCAGCAGCCCGAGGACAGGGACTGGAAACACCATATATTTT	CASSPRTGTGNTIYF
TRBD2	few	TRBV28	TRBJ2-7	TGTGCCAGCAGTATACCGGGACTAGCGAGCAACGAGCAGTACTTC	CASSIPGLASNEQYF
.	.	TRBV18	TRBJ2-2	TGTGCCAGCTCACCACCGGGTTGGGACTACACCGGGGAGCTGTTTTTT	CASSPPGWDYTGELFF
.	.	TRBV5-5	TRBJ1-2	TGTGCCAGCAGTATTTCCCTCCAGGGGAGAGCTAACTATGGCTACACCTTC	CASSISLQGRANYGYTF
TRBD1	.	TRBV5-1	TRBJ1-5	TGCGCCAGCAGCTTAGGACAGGGGGCCGATCAGCCCCAGCATTTT	CASSLGQGADQPQHF
.	once	TRBV9	TRBJ1-2	TGTGCCAGCAGCGTAACCTACAGGGGCTACACCTTC	CASSVTYRGYTF
TRBD1	.	TRBV5-1	TRBJ2-3	TGCGCCAGCAGAGTTCTCATGACAGGGGCCGCGCAAGGATACACAGATACGCAGTATTTT	CASRVLMTGAAQGYTDTQYF
.	.	TRBV4-2	TRBJ1-5	TGTGCCAGCAGCCAAGGTCAGTCGTATCAGCCCCAGCATTTT	CASSQGQSYQPQHF
TRBD1	once	TRBV10-1	TRBJ2-7	TGCGCCAGCAGAAAAGGACAGGGGGAAGAGCGGGATGCCTACGAGCAGTACTTC	CASRKGQGEERDAYEQYF
.	.	TRBV5-4	TRBJ2-7	TGTGCCAGCAGCCTCCGGGATTTCTCGTCCGAGCAGTACTTC	CASSLRDFSSEQYF
.	few	TRBV4-1	TRBJ2-7	TGCGCCAGCAGCCAAGGCTTGGGGGGGGGCCAATACGAGCAGTACTTC	CASSQGLGGGQYEQYF
TRBD1	few	TRBV27	TRBJ1-1	TGTGCCAGCAGCCACCCGACAGGGGGCTTGGCTTTCTTT	CASSHPTGGLAFF
TRBD1	.	TRBV7-9	TRBJ2-6	TGTGCCAGCAGCTCCCCCAGGGGGCCTGGGGCCAACGTCCTGACTTTC	CASSSPRGPGANVLTF
.	.	TRBV11-2	TRBJ2-1	TGTGCCAGCAGACGAGCGGGTCTGGCGAACTACAATGAGCAGTTCTTC	CASRRAGLANYNEQFF
TRBD1	.	TRBV6-1	TRBJ1-1	TGTGCCAGCAGTGATAGAACCCGGGACAGGGGCAAAGCTTTCTTT	CASSDRTRDRGKAFF
TRBD2	.	TRBV9	TRBJ2-1	TGTGCCAGCAGCCCGGGACTAGCGGGGGCCGGGGAGCAGTTCTTC	CASSPGLAGAGEQFF
.	.	TRBV5-1	TRBJ1-1	TGCGCCAGCAGCCGCTTGGAGGATTATGAAGCTTTCTTT	CASSRLEDYEAFF
.	.	TRBV28	TRBJ2-1	TGTGCCAGCAGCCGGACTTGGAGGTCGGATGAGCAGTTCTTC	CASSRTWRSDEQFF
TRBD1	.	TRBV27	TRBJ2-7	TGTGCCAGCACCACAACCGGGACAGTCTCCTACGAGCAGTACTTC	CASTTTGTVSYEQYF
.	.	TRBV5-1	TRBJ1-1	TGCGCCAGCAGCTTGGGACAGAGCATGAACACTGAAGCTTTCTTT	CASSLGQSMNTEAFF
.	.	TRBV4-1	TRBJ1-4	TGCGCCAGCCAACTCAACCGGGGAGAGACTAATGAAAAACTGTTTTTT	CASQLNRGETNEKLFF
TRBD1	.	TRBV29-1	TRBJ1-2	TGCAGCGTTGGGACAGGGAACTATGGCTACACCTTC	CSVGTGNYGYTF
.	.	TRBV5-5	TRBJ2-3	TGTGCCAGCAGCGGAGGGACAGTTAGCACAGATACGCAGTATTTT	CASSGGTVSTDTQYF
TRBD2	.	TRBV7-6	TRBJ2-3	TGTGCCAGCAGCTTAGCCCCACCGGGACTAGCGGGAGGGCTCTCAGATACGCAGTATTTT	CASSLAPPGLAGGLSDTQYF
.	.	TRBV5-1	TRBJ1-4	TGCGCCAGCAGCCAACAGGGAGCAACTAATGAAAAACTGTTTTTT	CASSQQGATNEKLFF
.	.	TRBV4-1	TRBJ1-3	TGCGCCAGCAGCCCCCTCCCAGGGCCTGGAAACACCATATATTTT	CASSPLPGPGNTIYF
TRBD1	.	TRBV19	TRBJ1-5	TGTGCCAGTAGCCAAACAGGGGCTTGGGGCAATCAGCCCCAGCATTTT	CASSQTGAWGNQPQHF
TRBD2	.	TRBV7-2	TRBJ2-1	TGTGCCAGCAGCTTAGCGGTTAGCGGGGGTTACAATGAGCAGTTCTTC	CASSLAVSGGYNEQFF
.	once	TRBV5-1	TRBJ2-3	TGCGCCAGCAGCTTGACAGAAGATACGCAGTATTTT	CASSLTEDTQYF
TRBD2	.	TRBV11-2	TRBJ2-3	TGTGCCAGCTTTGGGGGGACTAGCATTGGAGATACGCAGTATTTT	CASFGGTSIGDTQYF
TRBD1	.	TRBV7-3	TRBJ2-3	TGTGCCAGCAGCTTAGTTGGCAGGGGGCACGCAGATACGCAGTATTTT	CASSLVGRGHADTQYF
TRBD2	.	TRBV2	TRBJ2-5	TGTGCCAGCAGTGAAGCTTTAGGACTAGCGGGGAAGAAAGAGACCCAGTACTTC	CASSEALGLAGKKETQYF